This note documents a single TCR beta chain sequence. The V end was cut by 1 base, the J end by 0 bases, with 7 bases between. The length of the CDR3 is 15 residues. Per germline, CDR1 MGHRA and CDR2 YSYEKL. These data belong to a study of blood T cell repertoires in COVID-19. Produced via immunoSEQ multiplex PCR; TCRdb's table is partial and in-frame only. In the table there are approximately 350,000 clones, about 86% of which are singletons. This rearrangement joins TRBV4-1 to TRBJ2-4; a possible D gene is TRBD2 (5 bases). Specimen: peripheral blood. The receptor comes from a man under 40 with active or convalescent COVID-19. The CDR3, as DNA: TGCGCCAGCAGCCAAGGAGGACTAGCCAAAAACATTCAGTACTTC. Its translation: CASSQGGLAKNIQYF.